The 18 T cell receptor beta chains below all came from one sample that was sequenced in a study of neurological immune-mediated disorders. TCRdb re-analysed the 5' RACE reads in MiXCR, keeping a single row per CDR3 protein. The sample includes 15,000 or so distinct CDR3 sequences, approximately 14% seen only once; the top ten take about an eighth. The sequenced sample consisted of PBMCs. These receptors all stem from a man between 60 and 70 years old with HTLV-1-associated myelopathy (HAM/TSP).

This chain connects TRBV28 to TRBJ2-1, with D hard to call. CDR3 size: 17 residues. CDR1 and CDR2 (germline): MDHEN, SYDVKM. The V and J ends lost 3 bases and 2 bases respectively, with 17 bases between them. The CDR3 coding sequence is TGTGCCAGCAGTTTGAGTGGAAACGGTGACCCCTACAATGAGCAGTTCTTC. It translates to CASSLSGNGDPYNEQFF. Using reference TRBV28 and TRBJ2-1 for the parts outside the CDR3, the full variable domain is DVKVTQSSRYLVKRTGEKVFLECVQDMDHENMFWYRQDPGLGLRLIYFSYDVKMKEKGDIPEGYSVSREKKERFSLILESASTNQTSMYLCASSLSGNGDPYNEQFFGPGTRLTVL.

This chain links TRBV20-1 with TRBJ2-3, with D unclear. Germline V lookup: CDR1 DFQATT, CDR2 SNEGSKA (reference sequence). The CDR3 runs to 13 residues. Between the trimmed V and J ends, which lost 0 bases and 2 bases, there was a span of 6 bases. CDR3 in amino acids: CSARDYSTDTQYF. The CDR3 DNA sequence: TGCAGTGCTAGAGACTATTCCACAGATACGCAGTATTTT.

This clonotype has ten or more counts. The genes are TRBV7-9 and TRBJ2-2, with 8 positions matching TRBD1. Trimming removed 5 bases from V and 5 bases from J; junction bases left unmatched: 7. There are 15 residues in the CDR3. The germline gives CDR1 SEHNR, CDR2 FQNEAQ (reference sequence). CDR3 protein: CASSADRGGTGELFF. The CDR3 coding sequence is TGTGCCAGCAGCGCCGACAGGGGAGGTACCGGGGAGCTGTTTTTT.

The sample holds many counts of this clonotype. CDR3 DNA: TGTGCCAGCAGCTTAGGTGGGACTAGCGGGGGGACGCAGTATTTT. Amino acid sequence: CASSLGGTSGGTQYF. The genes are TRBV7-2 and TRBJ2-3; 15 bases line up with TRBD2. CDR3 length: 15 residues. Germline V lookup: CDR1 SGHTA, CDR2 FQGNSA. The ends lost 1 base at V and 9 bases at J; junction bases unmatched: 2.

This clonotype is judged medium-sized. The genes are TRBV5-1 and TRBJ2-7; D may be TRBD2 (7 bases). Germline lookup yields CDR1 SGHRS and CDR2 YFSETQ. V was cut by 3 bases and J by 1 base, with 17 bases left in between. The CDR3 runs to 16 residues. CDR3 residues: CASSWGGGGGSYEQYF. For the CDR3, the DNA is TGCGCCAGCAGCTGGGGAGGGGGAGGTGGATCCTACGAGCAGTACTTC.

This clonotype was picked up many times. The chain recombines TRBV12-3 or TRBV12-4 with TRBJ2-5; possible D gene TRBD2, 5 bases. The CDR3 totals 13 residues. V lost 2 bases to trimming and J lost 4 bases, with 8 bases between them. CDR3: CASSLSGVETQYF. CDR3 in DNA: TGTGCCAGCAGTTTATCCGGGGTAGAGACCCAGTACTTC.

V gene TRBV11-3 combines with J gene TRBJ2-5, with 11 bases aligning to TRBD2. This CDR3 contains 15 residues. CDR1 and CDR2 from the germline V gene are SGHNT and YENEEA. V dropped 3 bases and J dropped 2; count of bases not matched to a gene: 2. The CDR3 sequence is CASSFLAGGQETQYF. CDR3 DNA sequence: TGTGCCAGCAGCTTTCTAGCGGGGGGACAAGAGACCCAGTACTTC.

About this clonotype itself: Possible read error: a much larger clone is one base away. The chain is built from TRBV5-1 and TRBJ2-2; D possibly corresponds to TRBD1 (7 bases). This CDR3 is built from 15 residues. Germline V gene lookup returns CDR1 SGHRS and CDR2 YFSETQ. The CDR3 spells CASSLQGGNTAELFF. The CDR3 region has the DNA TGCGCCAGCAGCCTCCAGGGGGGTAACACCGCGGAGCTGTTTTTT.

This clonotype was counted many times. The rearrangement uses TRBV12-3 or TRBV12-4 and TRBJ2-7; D call uncertain. Trimming stripped 5 bases from V and 6 bases from J, with 17 bases between. This CDR3 is built from 14 residues. The CDR3 sequence is CASSLDPRKGEQYF. CDR3 DNA sequence: TGTGCCAGCAGTCTAGACCCCCGGAAGGGCGAGCAGTACTTC.

This clonotype was found many times. The V call is TRBV12-3 or TRBV12-4, the J call TRBJ1-1; possible D gene TRBD1, 5 bases. This CDR3 has 12 residues. Trimming removed 8 bases from V and 4 bases from J, with 11 bases in between. CDR3 loop: CASVGGSTEAFF. In DNA, the CDR3 is TGTGCCAGCGTGGGGGGAAGCACTGAAGCTTTCTTT.

This clonotype was recorded many times. This rearrangement joins TRBV5-5 to TRBJ2-3; no reliable D call. Looked up from germline, CDR1 is SGHKS and CDR2 is YYEKEE (reference sequence). Trimming shortened V by 4 bases and J by 1 base, and 19 bases separated the two germline ends. The CDR3 is 17 residues long. CDR3 region: CASSLPSVAQRTDTQYF. In DNA form, the CDR3 reads TGTGCCAGCAGCCTGCCCTCGGTAGCCCAACGCACAGATACGCAGTATTTT.

The sample holds one count of this clonotype. A much larger clone differs by one base, so this may be a read error. The chain joins TRBV6-5 to TRBJ2-3; a possible D gene is TRBD2 (6 bases). Trimming cost V 7 bases and J 2 bases, with 19 bases left between them. This CDR3 has 16 residues. CDR1 and CDR2 (germline): MNHEY, SVGAGI. This chain's CDR3 is CASNLLGWGDTDTQYF. DNA of the CDR3: TGTGCCAGCAACCTACTGGGTTGGGGGGACACAGATACGCAGTATTTT.

This clonotype was seen repeatedly, ten times or more. This chain uses TRBV20-1 with TRBJ1-4; perhaps TRBD1 as D (6 bases). The CDR3 contains 16 residues. The ends were cut back, 3 bases at V and 2 bases at J, with 16 bases in the middle. Germline CDR1 is DFQATT and CDR2 is SNEGSKA (reference sequence). CDR3 in DNA: TGCAGTGCTAGTAGAGTGACAGGCATGACTAATGAAAAACTGTTTTTT. This encodes CSASRVTGMTNEKLFF.

By frequency in the sample, this clonotype is medium-sized. The chain carries TRBV9 and TRBJ1-5, with 7 bases fitting TRBD1. Trimming at V came to 4 bases and at J to 0 bases, leaving 7 bases not matched to a gene. The CDR3 runs to 16 residues. The germline gives CDR1 SGDLS, CDR2 YYNGEE. Written as DNA, the CDR3 is TGTGCCAGCAGCCCCAGGACAGGATATAGCAATCAGCCCCAGCATTTT. As protein: CASSPRTGYSNQPQHF.

This clonotype was detected ten times or more. This chain links TRBV12-3 or TRBV12-4 with TRBJ1-1; D not resolved. The CDR3 runs 12 residues. The V and J ends lost 2 bases and 8 bases respectively, with 9 bases between them. The CDR3 sequence: CASSLPKSEAFF. The CDR3, as DNA: TGTGCCAGCAGTTTACCGAAATCCGAAGCTTTCTTT.

The chain combines TRBV29-1 with TRBJ1-1, with TRBD1 matching over 9 bases. Trimming removed 7 bases from V and 5 bases from J; junction bases left unmatched: 8. The CDR3 totals 13 residues. CDR1 and CDR2 from the germline V gene are SQVTM and ANQGSEA. CDR3 sequence reads: CSGWDRDWTEAFF. CDR3 bases: TGCAGCGGATGGGACAGGGATTGGACTGAAGCTTTCTTT.

This clonotype was found many times. The CDR3 region has the DNA TGTGCCAGCAGGGGCGACACTGAAGCTTTCTTT. Its protein product is CASRGDTEAFF. V gene TRBV6-6 combines with J gene TRBJ1-1; D gene ambiguous. This CDR3 spans 11 amino acids. Germline CDR1 is MNHNY and CDR2 is SVGAGI (reference sequence). Trimming stripped 6 bases from V and 3 bases from J, with 5 bases between.

This clonotype has a count of ten or more. V is TRBV29-1 and J is TRBJ2-1, with D tentatively TRBD2 (5 bases). CDR3 length: 13 residues. Germline loops: CDR1 SQVTM, CDR2 ANQGSEA. Trimming took 8 bases from V and 3 from J, leaving 14 bases between them. The CDR3 loop reads CSLAEGLYNEQFF. CDR3 sequence (DNA): TGCAGCCTGGCCGAGGGCCTCTACAATGAGCAGTTCTTC.